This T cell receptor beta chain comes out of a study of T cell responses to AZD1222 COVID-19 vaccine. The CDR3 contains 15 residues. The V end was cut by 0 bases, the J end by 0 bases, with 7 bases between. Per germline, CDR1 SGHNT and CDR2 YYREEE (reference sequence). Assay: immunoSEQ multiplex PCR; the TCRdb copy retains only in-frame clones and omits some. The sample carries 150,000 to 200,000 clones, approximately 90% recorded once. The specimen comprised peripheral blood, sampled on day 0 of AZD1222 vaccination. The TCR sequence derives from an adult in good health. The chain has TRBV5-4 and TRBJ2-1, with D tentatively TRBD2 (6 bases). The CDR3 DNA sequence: TGTGCCAGCAGCTTGGTCGGGAGCTCCTACAATGAGCAGTTCTTC. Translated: CASSLVGSSYNEQFF.